The following is a T cell receptor (beta chain) sequence with its context. This CDR3 comprises 15 residues. Per the original data handling: Researchers report that nucleated cell counts were estimated from reference gene primer amplification. The table came from immunoSEQ multiplex PCR; TCRdb's copy has only in-frame clones and leaves some out. V, J and clone size were drawn from that table, and D and trimming were deduced from the DNA. The sample includes 200,000 to 250,000 clones, about three quarters of them seen just once. The record originates from a study of blood T cell repertoires in COVID-19. Study overall: The United States, Italy and Spain were the sources of the acute and convalescent COVID-19 samples. The cDNA or gDNA used as material had been derived from T cells, B-cell-depleted T cells, or PBMCs.

The rearrangement uses TRBV21-1 and TRBJ1-1; no check of the table's D call, TRBD1, against the DNA was made. TRBV21-1 counts as a pseudogene. The source of this sequence is a woman in her 70s with acute or convalescent COVID-19. Sequencing used peripheral blood. This chain's CDR3 is CASSRGQGVNTEAFF. The DNA for the CDR3 is TGTGCCAGCAGCAGGGGACAGGGCGTGAACACTGAAGCTTTCTTT.